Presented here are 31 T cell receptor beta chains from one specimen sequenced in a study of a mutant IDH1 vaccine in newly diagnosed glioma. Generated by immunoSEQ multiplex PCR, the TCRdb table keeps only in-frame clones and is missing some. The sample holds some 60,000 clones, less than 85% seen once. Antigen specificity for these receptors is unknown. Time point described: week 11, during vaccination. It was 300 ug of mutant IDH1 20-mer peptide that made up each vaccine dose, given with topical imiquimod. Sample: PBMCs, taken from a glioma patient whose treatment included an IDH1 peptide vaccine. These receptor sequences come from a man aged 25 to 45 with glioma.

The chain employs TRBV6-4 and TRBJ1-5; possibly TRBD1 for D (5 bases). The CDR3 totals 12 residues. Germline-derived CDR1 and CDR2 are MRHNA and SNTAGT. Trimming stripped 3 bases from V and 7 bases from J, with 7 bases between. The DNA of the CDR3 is TGTGCCAGCAGTGAGTGGGGGCAGCCCCAGCATTTT. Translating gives CASSEWGQPQHF.

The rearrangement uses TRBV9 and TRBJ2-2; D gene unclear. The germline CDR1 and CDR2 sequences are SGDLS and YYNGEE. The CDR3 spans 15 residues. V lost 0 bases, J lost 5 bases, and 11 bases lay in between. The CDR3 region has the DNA TGTGCCAGCAGCGTAGCTACCCCCGGGACCGGGGAGCTGTTTTTT. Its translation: CASSVATPGTGELFF.

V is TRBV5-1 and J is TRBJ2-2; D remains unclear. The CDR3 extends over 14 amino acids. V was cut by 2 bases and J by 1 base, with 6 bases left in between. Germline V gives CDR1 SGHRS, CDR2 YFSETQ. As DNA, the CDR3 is TGCGCCAGCAGCTTAACACGGAACACCGGGGAGCTGTTTTTT. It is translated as CASSLTRNTGELFF. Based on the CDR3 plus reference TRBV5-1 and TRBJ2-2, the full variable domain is KAGVTQTPRYLIKTRGQQVTLSCSPISGHRSVSWYQQTPGQGLQFLFEYFSETQRNKGNFPGRFSGRQFSNSRSEMNVSTLELGDSALYLCASSLTRNTGELFFGEGSRLTVL.

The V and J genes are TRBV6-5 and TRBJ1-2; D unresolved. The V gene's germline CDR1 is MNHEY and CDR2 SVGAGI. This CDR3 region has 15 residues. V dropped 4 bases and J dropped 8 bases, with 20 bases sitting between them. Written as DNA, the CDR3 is TGTGCCAGCAGTTCCCTTCGGGTGACGGTGGACGGCTACACCTTC. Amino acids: CASSSLRVTVDGYTF.

This chain's CDR3 is CASSRYSGAEAFF. The DNA for the CDR3 is TGTGCCAGCAGCCGCTACTCGGGGGCCGAAGCTTTCTTT. V and J are TRBV11-3 and TRBJ1-1; possible D gene TRBD1, 6 bases. The germline gives CDR1 SGHNT, CDR2 YENEEA. V was shortened by 5 bases and J by 8 bases, with 15 bases between the two germline ends. The length of the CDR3 is 13 residues.

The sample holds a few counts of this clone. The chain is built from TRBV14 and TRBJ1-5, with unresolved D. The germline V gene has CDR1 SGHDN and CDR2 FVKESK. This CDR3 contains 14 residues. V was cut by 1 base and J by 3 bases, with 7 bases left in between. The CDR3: CASSQGQNNQPQHF. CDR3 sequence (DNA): TGTGCCAGCAGCCAAGGGCAGAACAATCAGCCCCAGCATTTT. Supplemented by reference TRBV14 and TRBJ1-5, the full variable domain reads EAGVTQFPSHSVIEKGQTVTLRCDPISGHDNLYWYRRVMGKEIKFLLHFVKESKQDESGMPNNRFLAERTGGTYSTLKVQPAELEDSGVYFCASSQGQNNQPQHFGDGTRLSIL.

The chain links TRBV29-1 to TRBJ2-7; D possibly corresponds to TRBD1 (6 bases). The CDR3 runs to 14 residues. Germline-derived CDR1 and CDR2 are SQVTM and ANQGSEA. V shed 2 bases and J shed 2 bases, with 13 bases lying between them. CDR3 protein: CSVERTGSAYEQYF. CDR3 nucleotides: TGCAGCGTTGAAAGAACAGGGTCGGCCTACGAGCAGTACTTC.

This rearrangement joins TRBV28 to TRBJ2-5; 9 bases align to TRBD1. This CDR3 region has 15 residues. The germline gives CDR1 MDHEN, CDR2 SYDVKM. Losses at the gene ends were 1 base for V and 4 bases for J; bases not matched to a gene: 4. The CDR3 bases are TGTGCCAGCAGTTTATCCGGGACAGGGACAGAGACCCAGTACTTC. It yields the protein CASSLSGTGTETQYF.

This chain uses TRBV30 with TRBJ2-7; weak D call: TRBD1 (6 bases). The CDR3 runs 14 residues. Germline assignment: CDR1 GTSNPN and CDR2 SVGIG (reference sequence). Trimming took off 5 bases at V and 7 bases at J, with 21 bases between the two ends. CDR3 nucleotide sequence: TGTGCCTGGTCGAAAGACGGCGTAGGGGGAGAGCAGTACTTC. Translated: CAWSKDGVGGEQYF.

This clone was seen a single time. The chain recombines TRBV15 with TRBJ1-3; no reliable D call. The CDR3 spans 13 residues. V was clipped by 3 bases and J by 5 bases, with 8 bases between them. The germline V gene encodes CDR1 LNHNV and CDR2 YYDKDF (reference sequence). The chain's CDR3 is CATSSSPRNTIYF. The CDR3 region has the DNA TGTGCCACCAGCAGCTCCCCACGAAACACCATATATTTT.

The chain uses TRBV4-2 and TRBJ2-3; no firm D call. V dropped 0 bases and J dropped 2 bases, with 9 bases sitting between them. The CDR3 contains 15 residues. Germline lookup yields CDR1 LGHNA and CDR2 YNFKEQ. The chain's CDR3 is CASSQDKRITDTQYF. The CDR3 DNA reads TGTGCCAGCAGCCAAGATAAGAGGATCACAGATACGCAGTATTTT.

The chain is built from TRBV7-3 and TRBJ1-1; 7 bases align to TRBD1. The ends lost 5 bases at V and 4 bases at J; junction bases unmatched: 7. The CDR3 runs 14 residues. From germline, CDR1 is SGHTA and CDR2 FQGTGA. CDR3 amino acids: CASSPTGPVTEAFF. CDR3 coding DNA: TGTGCCAGCAGCCCGACAGGGCCGGTCACTGAAGCTTTCTTT. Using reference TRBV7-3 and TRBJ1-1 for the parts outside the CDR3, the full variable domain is GAGVSQTPSNKVTEKGKYVELRCDPISGHTALYWYRQSLGQGPEFLIYFQGTGAADDSGLPNDRFFAVRPEGSVSTLKIQRTERGDSAVYLCASSPTGPVTEAFFGQGTRLTVV.

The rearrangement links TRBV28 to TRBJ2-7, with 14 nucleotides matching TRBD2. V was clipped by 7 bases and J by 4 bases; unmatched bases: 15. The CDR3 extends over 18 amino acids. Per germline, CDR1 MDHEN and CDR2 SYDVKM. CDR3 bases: TGTGCCAGCACCTTAGGACTAGCGGGGGGCCGATCCCTTTACGAGCAGTACTTC. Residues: CASTLGLAGGRSLYEQYF.

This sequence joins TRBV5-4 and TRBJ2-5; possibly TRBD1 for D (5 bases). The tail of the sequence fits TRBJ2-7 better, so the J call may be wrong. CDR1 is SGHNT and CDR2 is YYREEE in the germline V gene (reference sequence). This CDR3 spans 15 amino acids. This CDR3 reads CASSLGAGRSYEQYF. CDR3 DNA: TGTGCCAGCAGCTTGGGGGCAGGGCGCTCCTACGAGCAGTACTTC.

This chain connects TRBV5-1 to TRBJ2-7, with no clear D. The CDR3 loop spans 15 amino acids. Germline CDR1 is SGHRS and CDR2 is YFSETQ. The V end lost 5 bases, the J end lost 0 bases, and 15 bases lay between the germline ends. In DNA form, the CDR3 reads TGCGCCAGCAGAGTATCGACTCGAAGCTCCTACGAGCAGTACTTC. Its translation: CASRVSTRSSYEQYF.

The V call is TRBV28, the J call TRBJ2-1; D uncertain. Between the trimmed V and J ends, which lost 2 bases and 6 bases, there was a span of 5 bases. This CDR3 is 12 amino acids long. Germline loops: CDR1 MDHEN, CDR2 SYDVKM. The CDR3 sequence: CASSLEGNEQFF. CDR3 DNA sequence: TGTGCCAGCAGTTTAGAAGGCAATGAGCAGTTCTTC.

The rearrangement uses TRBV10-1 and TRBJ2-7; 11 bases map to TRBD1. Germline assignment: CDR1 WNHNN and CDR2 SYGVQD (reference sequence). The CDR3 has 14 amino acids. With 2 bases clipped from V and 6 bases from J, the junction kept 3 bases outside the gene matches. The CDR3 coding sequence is TGCGCCAGCAGTGAGGGACAGGGGGCGGGCGAGCAGTACTTC. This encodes CASSEGQGAGEQYF.

The chain's CDR3 is CASSVDDSQPQHF. The CDR3 DNA follows: TGTGCCAGCAGCGTAGACGACAGCCAGCCCCAGCATTTT. The J gene is TRBJ1-5, the V gene TRBV9, with D possibly matching TRBD1 (5 bases). Trimming left V 0 bases short and J 7 bases short, with 8 bases between. The germline gives CDR1 SGDLS, CDR2 YYNGEE. The CDR3 has 13 amino acids.

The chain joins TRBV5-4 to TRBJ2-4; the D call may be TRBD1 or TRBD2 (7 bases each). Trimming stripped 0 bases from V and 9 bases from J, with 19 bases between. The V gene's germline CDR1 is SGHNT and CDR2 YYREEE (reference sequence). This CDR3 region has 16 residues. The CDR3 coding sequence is TGTGCCAGCAGCTTGGCCTGGGAGGGGGCGGGTGGCATTCAGTACTTC. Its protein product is CASSLAWEGAGGIQYF.

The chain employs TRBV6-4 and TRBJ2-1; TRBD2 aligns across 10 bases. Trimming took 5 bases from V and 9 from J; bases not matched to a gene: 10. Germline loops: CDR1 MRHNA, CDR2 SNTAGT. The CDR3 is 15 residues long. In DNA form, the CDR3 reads TGTGCCAGCAGTCCTACTAGCGGGGCGATTGGTGAGCAGTTCTTC. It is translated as CASSPTSGAIGEQFF.

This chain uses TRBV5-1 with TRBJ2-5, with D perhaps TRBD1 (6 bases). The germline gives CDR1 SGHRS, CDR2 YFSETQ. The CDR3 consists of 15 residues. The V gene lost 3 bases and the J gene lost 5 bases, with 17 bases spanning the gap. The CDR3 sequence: CASSWAPNQGETQYF. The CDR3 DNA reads TGCGCCAGCAGCTGGGCGCCTAACCAGGGGGAGACCCAGTACTTC.

CDR3 DNA: TGTGCCAGCAGCTTACAGACTAGCGGGAGTGTCGATGAGCAGTTCTTC. This codes for CASSLQTSGSVDEQFF. The genes are TRBV7-6 and TRBJ2-1, with TRBD2 identical over 12 bases. Germline CDR1 SGHVS, CDR2 FNYEAQ. This CDR3 contains 16 residues. J was trimmed by 8 bases and V by 2 bases; bases with no gene match: 7.

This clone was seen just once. The CDR3 loop reads CASSEADGGGTDTQYF. Here the CDR3 DNA reads TGTGCCAGCAGTGAAGCAGACGGAGGGGGCACAGATACGCAGTATTTT. The V gene is TRBV6-1, the J gene TRBJ2-3, with a weak D call TRBD2 (6 bases). This CDR3 is 16 amino acids long. Per the germline V gene, CDR1 is MNHNS and CDR2 is SASEGT. The ends were cut back, 0 bases at V and 1 base at J, with 11 bases in the middle.

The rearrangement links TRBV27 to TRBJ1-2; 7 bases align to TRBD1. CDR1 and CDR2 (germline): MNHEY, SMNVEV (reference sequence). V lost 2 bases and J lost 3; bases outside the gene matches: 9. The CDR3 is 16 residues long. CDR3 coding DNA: TGTGCCAGCAGTTTAGGCTGGACAGGTTCACACTATGGCTACACCTTC. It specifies CASSLGWTGSHYGYTF.

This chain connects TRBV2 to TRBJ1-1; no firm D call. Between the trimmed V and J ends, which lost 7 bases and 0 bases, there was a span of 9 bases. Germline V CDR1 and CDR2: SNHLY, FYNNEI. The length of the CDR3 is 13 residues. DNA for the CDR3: TGTGCCAGCATGAGAGTTATGAACACTGAAGCTTTCTTT. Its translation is CASMRVMNTEAFF.

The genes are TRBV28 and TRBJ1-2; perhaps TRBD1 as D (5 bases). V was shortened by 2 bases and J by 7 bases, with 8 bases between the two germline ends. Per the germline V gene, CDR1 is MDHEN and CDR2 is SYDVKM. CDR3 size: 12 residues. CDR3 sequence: CASSLEGRGYTF. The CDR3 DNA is TGTGCCAGCAGTTTAGAGGGGCGTGGCTACACCTTC.

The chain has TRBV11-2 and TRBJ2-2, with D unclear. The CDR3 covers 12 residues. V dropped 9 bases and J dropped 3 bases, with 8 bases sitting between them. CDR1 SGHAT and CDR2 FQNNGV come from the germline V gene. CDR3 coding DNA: TGTGCCAGTACCCTTTACACCGGGGAGCTGTTTTTT. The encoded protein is CASTLYTGELFF.

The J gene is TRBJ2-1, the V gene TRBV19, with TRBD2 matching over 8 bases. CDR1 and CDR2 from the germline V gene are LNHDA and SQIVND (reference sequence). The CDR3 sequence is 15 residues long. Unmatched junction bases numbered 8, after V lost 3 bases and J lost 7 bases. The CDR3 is CASSIGAGAANEQFF. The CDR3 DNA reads TGTGCCAGTAGTATCGGAGCGGGGGCAGCTAATGAGCAGTTCTTC.

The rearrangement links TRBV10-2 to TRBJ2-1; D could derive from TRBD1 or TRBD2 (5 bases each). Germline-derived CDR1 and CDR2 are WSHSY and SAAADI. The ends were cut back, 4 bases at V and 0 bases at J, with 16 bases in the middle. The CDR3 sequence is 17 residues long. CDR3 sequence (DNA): TGCGCCAGCAGTGTCGGGGCTGACCGGAGCTCCTACAATGAGCAGTTCTTC. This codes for CASSVGADRSSYNEQFF.

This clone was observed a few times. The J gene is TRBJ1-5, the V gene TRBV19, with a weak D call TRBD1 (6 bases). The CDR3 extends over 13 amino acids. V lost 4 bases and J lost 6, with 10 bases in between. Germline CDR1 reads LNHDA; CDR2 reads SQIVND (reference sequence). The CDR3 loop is CASSTGASQPQHF. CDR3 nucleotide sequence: TGTGCCAGTAGTACAGGGGCCAGTCAGCCCCAGCATTTT.

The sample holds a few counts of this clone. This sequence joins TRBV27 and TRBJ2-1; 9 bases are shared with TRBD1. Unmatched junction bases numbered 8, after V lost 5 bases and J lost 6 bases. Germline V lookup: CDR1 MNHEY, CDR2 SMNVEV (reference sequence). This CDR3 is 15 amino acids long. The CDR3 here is CASSPTGGYFNEQFF. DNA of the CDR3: TGTGCCAGCAGTCCTACAGGGGGCTATTTCAATGAGCAGTTCTTC.